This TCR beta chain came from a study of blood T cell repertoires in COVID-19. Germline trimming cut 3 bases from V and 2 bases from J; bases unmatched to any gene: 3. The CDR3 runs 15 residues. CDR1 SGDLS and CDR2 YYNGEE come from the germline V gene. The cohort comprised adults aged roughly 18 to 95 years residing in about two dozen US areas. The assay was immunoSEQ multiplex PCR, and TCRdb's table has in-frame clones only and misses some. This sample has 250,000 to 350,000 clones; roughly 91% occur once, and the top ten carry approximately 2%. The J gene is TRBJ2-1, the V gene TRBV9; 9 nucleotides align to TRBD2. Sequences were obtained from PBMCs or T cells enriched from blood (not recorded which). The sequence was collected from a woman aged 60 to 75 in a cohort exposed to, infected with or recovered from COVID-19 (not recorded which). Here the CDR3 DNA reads TGTGCCAGCAGCGCACGACTAGCGGCCTACAATGAGCAGTTCTTC. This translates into CASSARLAAYNEQFF. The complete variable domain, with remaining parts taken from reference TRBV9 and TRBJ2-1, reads DSGVTQTPKHLITATGQRVTLRCSPRSGDLSVYWYQQSLDQGLQFLIQYYNGEERAKGNILERFSAQQFPDLHSELNLSSLELGDSALYFCASSARLAAYNEQFFGPGTRLTVL.